The following is a T cell receptor (beta chain) sequence with its context. Its antigen is unidentified. The treatment was: around 19 received Ad26.COV2.S at low or high dose, single or two shots; several received placebo; per-sample allocation not given. Sampling happened 63 days after the first vaccine or placebo injection. Expression of Wuhan-strain SARS-CoV-2 spike came from the Ad26 vector that formed the vaccine. Generated by immunoSEQ multiplex PCR, the TCRdb table keeps only in-frame clones and is missing some. Here the sample spans 410,000 or so clones, 80% to 95% being singletons. The data were taken from a study of Ad26.COV2.S vaccination and SARS-CoV-2 variants. For the study at large: Ad26.COV2.S shots went into the muscle once or twice, 56 days apart.

Findings and limits, study-wide: Comparable non-spike TCR breadth was observed in vaccine and placebo recipients.

J lost 2 bases, V lost 2 bases, and 6 bases had no gene match. Germline values: CDR1 LGHNA, CDR2 YSLEER. The CDR3 is 15 residues long. Sequences were derived from peripheral blood, sampled in a trial of Ad26.COV2.S vaccine versus placebo. The source is a person aged 18-60 years who received the Ad26.COV2.S COVID-19 vaccine or a placebo. The chain uses TRBV4-3 and TRBJ2-7; 7 bases are a match to TRBD1. CDR3 bases: TGCGCCAGCAGCCAATATTGGACAGGACCCTACGAGCAGTACTTC. This gives the protein CASSQYWTGPYEQYF.